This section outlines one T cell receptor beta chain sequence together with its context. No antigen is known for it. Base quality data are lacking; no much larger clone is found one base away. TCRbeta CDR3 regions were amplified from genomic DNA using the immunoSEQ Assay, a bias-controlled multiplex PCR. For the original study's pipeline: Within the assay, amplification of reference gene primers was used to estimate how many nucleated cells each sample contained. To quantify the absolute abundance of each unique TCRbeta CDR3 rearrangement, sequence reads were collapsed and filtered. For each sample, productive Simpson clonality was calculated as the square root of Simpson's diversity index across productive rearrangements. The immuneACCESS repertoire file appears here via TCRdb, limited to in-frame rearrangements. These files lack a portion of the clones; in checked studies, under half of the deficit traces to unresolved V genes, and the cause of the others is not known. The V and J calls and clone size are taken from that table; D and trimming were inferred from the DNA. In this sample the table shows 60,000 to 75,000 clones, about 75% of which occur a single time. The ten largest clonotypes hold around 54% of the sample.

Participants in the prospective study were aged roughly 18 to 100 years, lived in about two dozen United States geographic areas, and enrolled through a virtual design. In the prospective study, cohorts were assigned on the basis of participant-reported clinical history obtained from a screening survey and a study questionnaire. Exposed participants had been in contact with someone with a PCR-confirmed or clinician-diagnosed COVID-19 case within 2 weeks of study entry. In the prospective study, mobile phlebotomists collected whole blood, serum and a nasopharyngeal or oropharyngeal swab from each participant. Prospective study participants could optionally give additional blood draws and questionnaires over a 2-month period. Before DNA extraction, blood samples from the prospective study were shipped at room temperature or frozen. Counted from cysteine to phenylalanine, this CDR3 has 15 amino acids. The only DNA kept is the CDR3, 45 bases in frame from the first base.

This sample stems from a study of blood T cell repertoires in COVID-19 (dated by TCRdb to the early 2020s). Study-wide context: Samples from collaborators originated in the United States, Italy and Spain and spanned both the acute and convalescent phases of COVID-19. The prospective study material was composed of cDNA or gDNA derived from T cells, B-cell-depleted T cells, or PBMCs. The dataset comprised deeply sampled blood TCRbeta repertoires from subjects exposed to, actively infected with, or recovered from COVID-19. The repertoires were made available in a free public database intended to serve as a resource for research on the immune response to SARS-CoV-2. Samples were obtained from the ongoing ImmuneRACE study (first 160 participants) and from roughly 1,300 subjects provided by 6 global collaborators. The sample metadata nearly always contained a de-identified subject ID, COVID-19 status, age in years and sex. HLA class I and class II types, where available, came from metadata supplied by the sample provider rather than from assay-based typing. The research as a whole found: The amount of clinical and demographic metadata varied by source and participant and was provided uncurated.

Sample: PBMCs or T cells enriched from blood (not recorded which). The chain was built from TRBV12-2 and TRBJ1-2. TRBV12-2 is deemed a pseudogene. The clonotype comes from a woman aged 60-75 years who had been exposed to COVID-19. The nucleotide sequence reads TGTGCAAGTCGCTTAGAGCGGGCAATACGTCGGGACTACACCTTC. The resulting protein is CASRLERAIRRDYTF.